Listed here is a single T cell receptor beta chain. These data are taken from a study of blood T cell repertoires in COVID-19. Study-wide background: Nucleic acid was either cDNA or gDNA, and it came from T cells, B-cell-depleted T cells, or PBMCs.

CDR3 length equals 17 residues. V was trimmed by 2 bases and J by 0 bases, leaving 17 bases between them. CDR1 is SGHDN and CDR2 is FVKESK in the germline V gene. Under the authors' procedure: The assay estimated nucleated cells by amplifying reference gene primers. Produced via immunoSEQ multiplex PCR; TCRdb's table is partial and in-frame only. V, J and clone size are those of that table, while D and trimming were read from the DNA. The sample carries 170,000 or so clones, about 86% recorded once. The chain joins TRBV14 to TRBJ2-7; a weak D match, TRBD2 (5 bases). This receptor was identified in a man in his fifties or sixties with active or convalescent COVID-19. The sequencing input was peripheral blood. The CDR3: CASSQRPASRNSYEQYF. The CDR3 coding sequence is TGTGCCAGCAGCCAACGACCAGCTAGCCGCAACTCCTACGAGCAGTACTTC. Full variable domain (missing parts from reference TRBV14 and TRBJ2-7): EAGVTQFPSHSVIEKGQTVTLRCDPISGHDNLYWYRRVMGKEIKFLLHFVKESKQDESGMPNNRFLAERTGGTYSTLKVQPAELEDSGVYFCASSQRPASRNSYEQYFGPGTRLTVT.